Included here is one T cell receptor beta chain sequence, with context. The antigen is undetermined. TCRdb re-called the RT-PCR reads with MiXCR, one entry per CDR3 protein. The data hold roughly 18,000 distinct CDR3 sequences, with roughly three fifths observed a single time. The data are from a study of yellow fever vaccine responses in identical twins. V shed 7 bases, J shed 4 bases, and the junction held 13 bases outside the gene matches. This CDR3 is built from 16 residues. Germline CDR1 and CDR2: MNHEY and SMNVEV (reference sequence). The study's findings and limits: As reported, the vaccine T cell response of twins seemed partly convergent and partly personalized.

The V gene is TRBV27, the J gene TRBJ1-2, with 9 bases matching TRBD1. The input for sequencing was T cells from blood (PBMCs), unsorted or a sorted subset (not recorded which), taken before or after yellow fever vaccination (not recorded which). The TCR sequence derives from a woman under 30 who received the yellow fever vaccine. The CDR3 region is CASKTSQGQGAYGYTF. In DNA, the CDR3 is TGTGCCAGCAAAACGAGTCAGGGACAGGGCGCCTATGGCTACACCTTC.